This is a list of T cell receptor beta chains from one sample in a study of blood T cells in healthy people across ages. TCRdb re-derived calls from the 5' RACE reads in MiXCR, one entry per CDR3 protein. Of about 1.6 million distinct CDR3 sequences in the sample, about 31% were seen once. Source material: blood. These receptor sequences come from a woman aged 30 to 39 in good health. The CDR3 runs from the conserved cysteine through the conserved F or W. A D gene is named only where the DNA matches it firmly. Clone size appears in some rows only: once, few, many, or a class for an expanded clone.

V	J	D	size	DNA	CDR3
TRBV20-1	TRBJ2-5	-	many	TGCAGTGCTAGGCCGGATATAGAGACCCAGTACTTC	CSARPDIETQYF
TRBV5-1	TRBJ2-2	-	-	TGCGCCAGCAGCTTGTATGGACAGACGAACACCGGGGAGCTGTTTTTT	CASSLYGQTNTGELFF
TRBV7-8	TRBJ1-2	TRBD1	few	TGTGCCAGCAGCTGGCTTGGACAGGCAAAAGGGAAAGGCTACACCTTC	CASSWLGQAKGKGYTF
TRBV9	TRBJ2-1	TRBD2	-	TGTGCCAGCAGCGGAACGGGACTAGCGGGAGGCGAGCAGTTCTTC	CASSGTGLAGGEQFF
TRBV7-9	TRBJ2-7	TRBD2	-	TGTGCCAGCAGTCTCCAAACCAGCGGGAGCCACCCCTACGAGCAGTACTTC	CASSLQTSGSHPYEQYF
TRBV9	TRBJ2-5	-	-	TGTGCCAGCAGCTTCGGACCGGAAGAGACCCAGTACTTC	CASSFGPEETQYF
TRBV6-1	TRBJ2-2	-	-	TGTGCCAGCAGGGGGACCTCAAGGATCACCGGGGAGCTGTTTTTT	CASRGTSRITGELFF
TRBV10-3	TRBJ2-1	TRBD2	-	TGTGCCATATCGTCTAGCGGGAGATCCAATGAGCAGTTCTTC	CAISSSGRSNEQFF
TRBV6-5	TRBJ2-5	-	-	TGTGCCAGCAGCCCAAGACGGCAGGGAACGGGAGAGACCCAGTACTTC	CASSPRRQGTGETQYF
TRBV10-3	TRBJ1-2	-	once	TGTGCCATCAGTGAGGACTCAAAGGATGGCTACACCTTC	CAISEDSKDGYTF
TRBV6-6	TRBJ1-5	TRBD1	-	TGTGCCAGCAGTGCCGGAGACAGGGGATGGGATCAGCCCCAGCATTTT	CASSAGDRGWDQPQHF
TRBV9	TRBJ2-7	-	-	TGTGCCAGCAGCGTAGGTAAGGGACATGTATGCGAGCAGTACTTC	CASSVGKGHVCEQYF
TRBV5-1	TRBJ2-3	-	few	TGCGCCAGCAGCTCGGGGGGCGTTAGCACAGATACGCAGTATTTT	CASSSGGVSTDTQYF
TRBV6-1	TRBJ1-5	-	-	TGTGCCAGCAGTGCGACAGAAAGTTATAGCAATCAGCCCCAGCATTTT	CASSATESYSNQPQHF
TRBV12-3/TRBV12-4	TRBJ2-1	-	-	TGTGCCAGCACCTTCGGTGAGTTCTCCTACAATGAGCAGTTCTTC	CASTFGEFSYNEQFF
TRBV29-1	TRBJ2-1	-	many	TGCAGCGCCGGGAAGCTGGGGCGGGATCGCTACAATGAGCAGTTCTTC	CSAGKLGRDRYNEQFF
TRBV6-1	TRBJ2-7	-	-	TGTGCCAGCAGTGAAGGTGGCTATCCCTACGAGCAGTACTTC	CASSEGGYPYEQYF
TRBV5-6	TRBJ2-7	-	-	TGTGCCAGCAGCTTGAGTACTGGCGAACTATACGAGCAGTACTTC	CASSLSTGELYEQYF
TRBV6-1	TRBJ1-2	-	-	TGTGCCAGCACCTCCGCAGGGGATGGCTACACCTTC	CASTSAGDGYTF
TRBV20-1	TRBJ2-3	TRBD1	-	TGCAGTGCCGATTGGACAGGGGCGGCAGATACGCAGTATTTT	CSADWTGAADTQYF
TRBV6-1	TRBJ2-2	-	few	TGTGCCAGCAGCCTCCGGGACCCCGGGGAGCTGTTTTTT	CASSLRDPGELFF
TRBV4-1	TRBJ1-6	-	-	TGCGCCAGCAGGGGGGGGATGGAGGTCCACTTT	CASRGGMEVHF
TRBV4-1	TRBJ1-2	TRBD1	many	TGCGCCAGCAGCCAACAACGGGCAGGGGGCAAGGATGGCTACACCTTC	CASSQQRAGGKDGYTF
TRBV24-1	TRBJ2-1	-	-	TGTGCCATACAAGCCTCGAGCTCCTACAATGAGCAGTTCTTC	CAIQASSSYNEQFF
TRBV20-1	TRBJ2-1	-	-	TGCAGTGCTCCACGACAGCACAATGAGCAGTTCTTC	CSAPRQHNEQFF
TRBV5-1	TRBJ1-2	TRBD1	few	TGCGCCAGCAGCTTATTGGGACAGCCACCTTATGGCTACACCTTC	CASSLLGQPPYGYTF
TRBV6-6	TRBJ1-1	-	-	TGTGCCAGCAGCTCTCCCCCGGGGGGACAAGCTTTCTTT	CASSSPPGGQAFF
TRBV4-1	TRBJ1-4	-	-	TGCGCCAGCAGCCTTGGGGCCAGGGGTGAAAAACTGTTTTTT	CASSLGARGEKLFF
TRBV10-2	TRBJ2-7	-	-	TGCGCCAGCAGTGGACGACAAACGACAAGCTCCTACGAGCAGTACTTC	CASSGRQTTSSYEQYF
TRBV20-1	TRBJ2-7	-	few	TGCAGCGGCTCAAAAGGGGGGCCCGAGCAGTACTTC	CSGSKGGPEQYF
TRBV6-1	TRBJ2-3	-	few	TGTGCCGGAAAGGGATATCCAGGAGATACGCAGTATTTT	CAGKGYPGDTQYF
TRBV5-1	TRBJ2-1	-	-	TGCGCCAGCAGCAGGGTTAGCTACAATGAGCGGTTCTTC	CASSRVSYNERFF
TRBV9	TRBJ2-1	TRBD2	-	TGTGCCGGCAGCGATCGGCTGAGCGGGACTCCCAGAGATGAGCAGTTCTTC	CAGSDRLSGTPRDEQFF
TRBV7-9	TRBJ1-4	TRBD1	-	TGTGCCAGCAGCTCAAGGGACAGCACTGAAAAACTGTTTTTT	CASSSRDSTEKLFF
TRBV7-9	TRBJ2-1	-	few	TGTGCCAGCAGTAGCGGTTATGGGCAGTTCTTC	CASSSGYGQFF
TRBV28	TRBJ1-4	TRBD1	-	TGTGCCAGCACCTCGCACGAGGGGGCGAGGGAAAAACTGTTTTTT	CASTSHEGAREKLFF
TRBV20-1	TRBJ2-3	-	-	TGCAGTGCTAGAGCGGGAGCTAGCACAGATACGCAGTATTTT	CSARAGASTDTQYF
TRBV6-2/TRBV6-3	TRBJ2-5	-	-	TGTGCCAGCAGTTACCCGAAGGGTAGACGGGGGCGAGGAGAGACCCAGTACTTC	CASSYPKGRRGRGETQYF
TRBV9	TRBJ2-5	TRBD2	-	TGTGCCAGCAGCGTGTCTACCGGGACTAGCGGGAGAGAGACCCAGTACTTC	CASSVSTGTSGRETQYF
TRBV5-1	TRBJ2-3	TRBD2	-	TGCGCCAGCAGCTTGGATCTAGCGGGGAACACAGATACGCAGTATTTT	CASSLDLAGNTDTQYF
TRBV18	TRBJ1-4	-	few	TGTGCCAGCTCACCCCGGGACGCAACTAATGAAAAACTGTTTTTT	CASSPRDATNEKLFF